These T cell receptor beta chains were read from a single sample in a study of blood T cell repertoires in COVID-19. Clones were sequenced by immunoSEQ multiplex PCR, and TCRdb holds only the in-frame ones, with some missing. The sample shows roughly 390,000 clones, approximately 81% of them seen only once. The sequenced sample was peripheral blood. These receptor sequences come from a woman younger than 30 with acute or convalescent COVID-19. CDR3s include the opening cysteine and the closing phenylalanine or tryptophan. A D gene is named only where the DNA matches it firmly. Part of the rows lack a size; the others show once, few, many or a class for expanded clones.

size,J,V,D,CDR3,DNA
few,TRBJ1-1,TRBV5-4,TRBD1,CASSFRDRVDRNTEAFF,TGTGCCAGCAGCTTCCGGGACAGGGTGGACCGGAACACTGAAGCTTTCTTT
NA,TRBJ1-1,TRBV7-2,NA,CASSLGPYWNTEAFF,TGTGCCAGCAGCTTAGGCCCCTACTGGAACACTGAAGCTTTCTTT
NA,TRBJ2-3,TRBV5-4,NA,CASSLTSGSTDTQYF,TGTGCCAGCAGCTTGACAAGCGGTAGCACAGATACGCAGTATTTT
NA,TRBJ2-4,TRBV6-6,TRBD1,CASSRRTGVAKNIQYF,TGTGCCAGCAGTCGACGGACAGGGGTGGCCAAAAACATTCAGTACTTC
NA,TRBJ2-3,TRBV2,TRBD2,CASRGTSGIIGDTQYF,TGTGCCAGCCGGGGGACTAGCGGCATAATTGGAGATACGCAGTATTTT
NA,TRBJ1-1,TRBV4-1,NA,CASSQGRMNTEAFF,TGCGCCAGCAGCCAAGGGCGGATGAACACTGAAGCTTTCTTT
NA,TRBJ1-6,TRBV28,NA,CASSLIGSPLHF,TGTGCCAGCAGCCTTATCGGTTCACCCCTCCACTTT
NA,TRBJ2-3,TRBV5-1,TRBD2,CASSLYLAGGTDTQYF,TGCGCCAGCAGCTTGTATCTAGCGGGAGGAACAGATACGCAGTATTTT
once,TRBJ2-3,TRBV19,TRBD2,CASRVAGALNREDTQYF,TGTGCCAGTAGAGTAGCGGGAGCCTTAAATCGAGAAGATACGCAGTATTTT
once,TRBJ2-7,TRBV5-1,NA,CASSLQSGDEQYF,TGCGCCAGCAGCTTGCAGTCGGGGGACGAGCAGTACTTC
NA,TRBJ2-7,TRBV5-1,NA,CASSLSVSSEQYF,TGCGCCAGCAGCTTATCAGTTTCGTCCGAGCAGTACTTC
NA,TRBJ2-5,TRBV28,NA,CASSFSLGREETQYF,TGTGCCAGCAGTTTCAGCCTAGGTCGCGAAGAGACCCAGTACTTC
NA,TRBJ2-5,TRBV19,NA,CASRPGTRRETQYF,TGTGCCAGTAGACCCGGGACAAGGCGGGAGACCCAGTACTTC
NA,TRBJ1-1,TRBV6-6,TRBD1,CASRSTGEVGAFF,TGTGCCAGCAGGTCGACAGGGGAGGTCGGAGCTTTCTTT
once,TRBJ2-5,TRBV11-2,TRBD1,CASSLGDRGGETQYF,TGTGCCAGCAGCTTAGGAGACAGGGGGGGAGAGACCCAGTACTTC
few,TRBJ1-4,TRBV11-2,TRBD1,CASSWSGTDDEKLFF,TGTGCCAGCAGCTGGTCCGGGACAGACGATGAAAAACTGTTTTTT
NA,TRBJ1-2,TRBV2,TRBD1,CASRGQGVFLYGYTF,TGTGCCAGCAGGGGACAGGGGGTATTCCTCTATGGCTACACCTTC
NA,TRBJ2-6,TRBV6-2/TRBV6-3,TRBD2,CASSGTSGSRANVLTF,TGTGCCAGCAGCGGGACTAGCGGGAGCCGGGCCAACGTCCTGACTTTC
NA,TRBJ2-1,TRBV5-1,NA,CASRPQGADEQFF,TGCGCCAGCAGACCTCAGGGTGCCGATGAGCAGTTCTTC
NA,TRBJ1-5,TRBV28,NA,CASSTLGVNSNQPQHF,TGTGCCAGCAGTACCCTAGGGGTAAATAGCAATCAGCCCCAGCATTTT
NA,TRBJ1-4,TRBV11-2,TRBD1,CASSSGGGPNEKLFF,TGTGCCAGCAGCTCTGGAGGGGGCCCTAATGAAAAACTGTTTTTT
NA,TRBJ2-3,TRBV7-2,NA,CASSLVGTQYTDTQYF,TGTGCCAGCAGCTTAGTCGGGACACAGTACACAGATACGCAGTATTTT
NA,TRBJ1-6,TRBV5-8,NA,CASSGEVYNSPLHF,TGTGCCAGCAGCGGCGAGGTCTATAATTCACCCCTCCACTTT
NA,TRBJ1-4,TRBV21-1,NA,CASSEEGFGQGRRDEKLFF,TGTGCCAGCAGCGAAGAAGGGTTCGGACAGGGTAGAAGGGATGAAAAACTGTTTTTT
NA,TRBJ2-7,TRBV2,NA,CASTNNEQYF,TGTGCCAGCACCAACAACGAGCAGTACTTC
few,TRBJ1-5,TRBV20-1,NA,CSASRLQGNQPQHF,TGCAGTGCTAGTAGATTGCAGGGTAATCAGCCCCAGCATTTT
NA,TRBJ2-1,TRBV5-4,TRBD2,CASSLGAGNEQFF,TGTGCCAGCAGCTTGGGAGCGGGAAATGAGCAGTTCTTC
few,TRBJ2-7,TRBV19,TRBD2,CASNRAGGSYEQYF,TGTGCCAGTAATCGAGCGGGGGGTTCCTACGAGCAGTACTTC
NA,TRBJ2-7,TRBV3-1/TRBV3-2,NA,CASSLKYEQYF,TGTGCCAGCAGCCTAAAATACGAGCAGTACTTC
NA,TRBJ2-1,TRBV6-5,NA,CAVTGDPYNEQFF,TGTGCCGTGACGGGTGATCCCTACAATGAGCAGTTCTTC
NA,TRBJ2-7,TRBV19,TRBD1,CATAGQEDYEQYF,TGTGCCACCGCGGGACAGGAGGACTACGAGCAGTACTTC
once,TRBJ1-1,TRBV7-9,NA,CATLKPAGGNTEAFF,TGTGCCACCTTAAAGCCAGCAGGTGGGAACACTGAAGCTTTCTTT
once,TRBJ2-1,TRBV24-1,TRBD2,CATSAAAGEVYYNEQFF,TGTGCCACCAGTGCGGCAGCGGGAGAGGTCTACTACAATGAGCAGTTCTTC
NA,TRBJ2-3,TRBV3-1/TRBV3-2,TRBD2,CASSTTSGGADTQYF,TGTGCCAGCAGCACGACTAGCGGGGGGGCAGATACGCAGTATTTT
NA,TRBJ1-5,TRBV19,NA,CASRQGGNQPQHF,TGTGCCAGTAGGCAGGGTGGCAATCAGCCCCAGCATTTT
few,TRBJ2-1,TRBV12-5,TRBD1,CASGPPRTGLSYNEQFF,TGTGCTAGTGGTCCTCCTCGGACAGGGCTCTCCTACAATGAGCAGTTCTTC
NA,TRBJ2-2,TRBV3-1/TRBV3-2,NA,CASSRYNVGSITGELFF,TGTGCCAGCAGCCGCTATAATGTGGGGAGCATCACCGGGGAGCTGTTTTTT
NA,TRBJ1-6,TRBV3-1/TRBV3-2,TRBD1,CASHSSGGSPLHF,TGTGCCAGCCACTCATCAGGGGGTTCACCCCTCCACTTT
NA,TRBJ1-1,TRBV28,NA,CASQIAMNTEAFF,TGTGCCAGCCAAATAGCGATGAACACTGAAGCTTTCTTT
NA,TRBJ1-2,TRBV5-1,NA,CASSLLVSNSGNYGYTF,TGCGCCAGCAGCTTGCTGGTCTCCAACTCGGGAAACTATGGCTACACCTTC
once,TRBJ2-1,TRBV7-9,TRBD2,CASSPGLAAVNEQFF,TGTGCCAGCAGCCCCGGGCTAGCGGCCGTCAATGAGCAGTTCTTC
few,TRBJ2-1,TRBV10-3,TRBD2,CAISGGAGNNEQFF,TGTGCCATCAGTGGTGGAGCGGGAAACAATGAGCAGTTCTTC